These 7 T cell receptor beta chains share one sample of origin, sequenced in a study of regulatory T cells in long-lasting Graves disease. Time point reported: newly diagnosed GD, antithyroid drugs for less than 3 months. The TCR library used RNA extracted from PBMCs. HTBI primers from iRepertoire and Arm-PCR of CDR3 regions yielded the TCR beta libraries. In TCRdb, the multiplex PCR reads were re-called with MiXCR into one record per CDR3 protein. The repertoire includes hundreds of thousands of distinct CDR3 sequences, 16% of them detected once, and around 19% sits in the top ten. The same sample was also studied in work on T cells in Graves' hyperthyroidism and ophthalmopathy.

The specimen comprised peripheral blood mononuclear cells (PBMCs), sampled at new diagnosis, from a patient treated with antithyroid drugs. The receptors here all came from a woman in her twenties or thirties with Graves disease.

The chain joins TRBV20-1 to TRBJ2-1; 12 nucleotides align to TRBD2. This CDR3 is 16 amino acids long. The junction had 14 bases not matched to a gene; V was cut back by 7 bases and J by 7 bases. Germline V lookup: CDR1 DFQATT, CDR2 SNEGSKA (reference sequence). The CDR3, as DNA: TGCAGTGATCCTACCAGACTAGCGGGAGTTGGGAATGAGCAGTTCTTC. Its translation is CSDPTRLAGVGNEQFF.

The rearrangement links TRBV30 to TRBJ1-2; TRBD1 matches at 7 bases. The trim removed 4 bases at V and 0 bases at J, leaving 17 bases unmatched. The CDR3 length is 18 residues. Germline CDR1 and CDR2: GTSNPN and SVGIG (reference sequence). The CDR3 protein is CAWTRGGGQSLTNYGYTF. The CDR3 nucleotides read TGTGCCTGGACACGAGGGGGGGGACAGTCATTAACTAACTATGGCTACACCTTC.

This clonotype showed up many times. V and J are TRBV3-1 and TRBJ1-1; D not certain. CDR1 and CDR2 from the germline V gene are LGHDT and YNNKEL (reference sequence). V was cut by 1 base and J by 4 bases, with 10 bases left in between. The CDR3 consists of 14 residues. The CDR3 protein is CASSQGQEVTEAFF. DNA of the CDR3: TGTGCCAGCAGCCAAGGACAAGAGGTCACTGAAGCTTTCTTT.

This clonotype was counted many times. The chain carries TRBV7-2 and TRBJ2-5, with D tentatively TRBD2 (6 bases). Trimming removed 5 bases from V and 5 bases from J, with 21 bases in between. The germline CDR1 and CDR2 sequences are SGHTA and FQGNSA. The CDR3 has 16 amino acids. The CDR3 sequence is CASSLFARTSGETQYF. In nucleotides, the CDR3 is TGTGCCAGCAGCCTATTTGCCAGGACCAGCGGGGAGACCCAGTACTTC.

This clonotype appeared many times. The chain couples TRBV24-1 to TRBJ1-1; unclear D gene. Per germline, CDR1 KGHDR and CDR2 SFDVKD. V gave up 6 bases and J gave up 2 bases, with 9 bases separating them. The CDR3 sequence is 13 residues long. The CDR3 here is CATSIRSNTEAFF. The CDR3, as DNA: TGTGCCACCAGTATCCGCTCAAACACTGAAGCTTTCTTT.

The V and J genes are TRBV5-1 and TRBJ2-7; perhaps TRBD2 as D (6 bases). V lost 4 bases and J 5 bases, leaving 13 bases between the germline ends. Germline V gene sequence: CDR1 SGHRS, CDR2 YFSETQ. This CDR3 is built from 13 residues. The CDR3 nucleotides are TGCGCCAGCAGCAATCTAGCGAATGACGAGCAGTACTTC. This sequence encodes CASSNLANDEQYF.

Many counts were recorded for this clonotype. This chain uses TRBV7-9 with TRBJ1-1; possible D gene TRBD1, 5 bases. The CDR3 covers 14 residues. CDR1 is SEHNR and CDR2 is FQNEAQ in the germline V gene (reference sequence). Trimming cost V 4 bases and J 1 base, with 10 bases left between them. CDR3 coding DNA: TGTGCCAGCAGCTCCCTGACAGAGAACACTGAAGCTTTCTTT. It encodes CASSSLTENTEAFF.